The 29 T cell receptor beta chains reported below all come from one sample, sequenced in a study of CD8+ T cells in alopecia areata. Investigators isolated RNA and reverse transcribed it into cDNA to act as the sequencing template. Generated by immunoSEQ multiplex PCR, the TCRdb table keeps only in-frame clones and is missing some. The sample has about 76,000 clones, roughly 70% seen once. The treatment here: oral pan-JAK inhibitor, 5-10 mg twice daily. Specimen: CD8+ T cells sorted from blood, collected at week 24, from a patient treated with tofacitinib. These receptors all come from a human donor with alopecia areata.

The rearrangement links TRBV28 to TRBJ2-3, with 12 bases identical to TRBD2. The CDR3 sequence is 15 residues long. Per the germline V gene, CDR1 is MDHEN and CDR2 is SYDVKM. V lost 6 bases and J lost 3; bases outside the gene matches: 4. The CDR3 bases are TGTGCCAGCAGCCGACTAGCGGGAGAAACAGATACGCAGTATTTT. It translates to CASSRLAGETDTQYF.

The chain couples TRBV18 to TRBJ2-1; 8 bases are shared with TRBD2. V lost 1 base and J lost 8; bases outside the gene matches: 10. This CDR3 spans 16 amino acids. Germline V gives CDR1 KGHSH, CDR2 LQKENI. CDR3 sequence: CASSPRDSGMLDEQFF. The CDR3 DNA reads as TGTGCCAGCTCACCACGGGATAGCGGGATGCTTGATGAGCAGTTCTTC.

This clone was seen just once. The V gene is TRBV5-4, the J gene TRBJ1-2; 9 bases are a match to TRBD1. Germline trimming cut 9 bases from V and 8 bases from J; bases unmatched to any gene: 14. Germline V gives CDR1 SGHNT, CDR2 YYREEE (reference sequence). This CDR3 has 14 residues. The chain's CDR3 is CATGQGSLEDGYTF. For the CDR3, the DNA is TGTGCCACGGGACAGGGTTCGCTGGAGGACGGCTACACCTTC.

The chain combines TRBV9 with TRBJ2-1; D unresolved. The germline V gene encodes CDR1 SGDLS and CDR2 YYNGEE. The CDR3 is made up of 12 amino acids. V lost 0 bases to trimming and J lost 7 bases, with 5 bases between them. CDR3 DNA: TGTGCCAGCAGCGTAGATGAGAATGAGCAGTTCTTC. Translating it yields CASSVDENEQFF.

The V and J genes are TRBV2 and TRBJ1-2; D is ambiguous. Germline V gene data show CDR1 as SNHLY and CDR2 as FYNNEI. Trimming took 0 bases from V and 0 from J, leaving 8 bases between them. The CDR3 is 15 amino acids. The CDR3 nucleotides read TGTGCCAGCAGTGAAGCTCGGGGTTCTAACTATGGCTACACCTTC. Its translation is CASSEARGSNYGYTF.

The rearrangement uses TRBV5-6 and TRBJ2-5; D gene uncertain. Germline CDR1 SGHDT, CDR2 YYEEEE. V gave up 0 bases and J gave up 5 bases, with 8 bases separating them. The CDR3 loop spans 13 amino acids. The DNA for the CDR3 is TGTGCCAGCAGCTTGGATTTTTGGGAGACCCAGTACTTC. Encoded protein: CASSLDFWETQYF.

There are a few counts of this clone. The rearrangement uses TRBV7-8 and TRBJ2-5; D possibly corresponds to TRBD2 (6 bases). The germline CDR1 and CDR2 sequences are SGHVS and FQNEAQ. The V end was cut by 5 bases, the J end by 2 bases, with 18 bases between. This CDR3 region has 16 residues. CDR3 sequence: CASSQSGGSWQETQYF. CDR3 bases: TGTGCCAGCAGCCAAAGTGGGGGGAGTTGGCAAGAGACCCAGTACTTC.

The CDR3 protein is CASSRHPGQGVYGYTF. In nucleotides, the CDR3 is TGCGCCAGCAGCCGTCATCCGGGACAGGGTGTTTATGGCTACACCTTC. The rearrangement uses TRBV4-3 and TRBJ1-2, with 9 bases lining up with TRBD1. Germline CDR1 LGHNA, CDR2 YSLEER. The CDR3 is 16 amino acids. The V segment lost 4 bases and the J segment 5 bases; nucleotides outside the gene matches: 11.

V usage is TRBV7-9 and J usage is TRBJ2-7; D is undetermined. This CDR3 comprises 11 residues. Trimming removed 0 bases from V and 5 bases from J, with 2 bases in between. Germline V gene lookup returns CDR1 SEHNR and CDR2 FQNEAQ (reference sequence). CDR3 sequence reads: CASSLADEQYF. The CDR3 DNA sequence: TGTGCCAGCAGCTTAGCGGACGAGCAGTACTTC.

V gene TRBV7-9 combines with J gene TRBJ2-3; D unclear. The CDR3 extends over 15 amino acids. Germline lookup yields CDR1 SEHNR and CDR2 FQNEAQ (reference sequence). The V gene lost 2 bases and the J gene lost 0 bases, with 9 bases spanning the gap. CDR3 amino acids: CASSLSVYSTDTQYF. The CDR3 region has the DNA TGTGCCAGCAGCTTATCGGTTTATAGCACAGATACGCAGTATTTT.

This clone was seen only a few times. CDR3 sequence: CASSLTSGDYEQYF. Written as DNA, the CDR3 is TGCGCCAGCAGCCTGACTAGCGGGGACTACGAGCAGTACTTC. J is TRBJ2-7 and V is TRBV5-1, with TRBD2 identical over 11 bases. The CDR3 is 14 amino acids. Trimming removed 4 bases from V and 3 bases from J; junction bases left unmatched: 3. Germline V lookup: CDR1 SGHRS, CDR2 YFSETQ.

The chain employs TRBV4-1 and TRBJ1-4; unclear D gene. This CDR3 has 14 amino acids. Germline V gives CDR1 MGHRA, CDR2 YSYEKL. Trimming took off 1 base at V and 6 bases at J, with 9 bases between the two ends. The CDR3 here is CASSQVADHEKLFF. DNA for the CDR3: TGCGCCAGCAGCCAAGTTGCGGACCATGAAAAACTGTTTTTT.

The CDR3 sequence: CASSQDRDGELFF. The CDR3 DNA is TGCGCCAGCAGCCAAGATCGGGACGGGGAGCTGTTTTTT. The chain links TRBV4-3 to TRBJ2-2, with D perhaps TRBD2 (5 bases). CDR3 length: 13 residues. Trimming cost V 0 bases and J 7 bases, with 6 bases left between them. CDR1 LGHNA and CDR2 YSLEER come from the germline V gene.

The CDR3 loop reads CASSLTGYTGELFF. The CDR3 DNA follows: TGTGCCAGCAGCCTGACAGGGTACACCGGGGAGCTGTTTTTT. This chain joins TRBV7-2 and TRBJ2-2, with 7 bases matching TRBD1. The germline gives CDR1 SGHTA, CDR2 FQGNSA. Trimming took 5 bases from V and 3 from J; bases not matched to a gene: 3. The CDR3 totals 14 residues.

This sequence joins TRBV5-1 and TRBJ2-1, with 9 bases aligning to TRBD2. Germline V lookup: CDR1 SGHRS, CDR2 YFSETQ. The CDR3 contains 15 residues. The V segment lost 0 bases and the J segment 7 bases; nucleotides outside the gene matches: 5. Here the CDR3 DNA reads TGCGCCAGCAGCTTGGCCCTAGCGGGGATGAATGAGCAGTTCTTC. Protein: CASSLALAGMNEQFF.

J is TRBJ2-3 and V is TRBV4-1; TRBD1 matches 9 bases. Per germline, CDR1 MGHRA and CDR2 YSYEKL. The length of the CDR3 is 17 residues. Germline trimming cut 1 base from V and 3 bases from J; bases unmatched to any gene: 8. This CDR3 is CASSQVDRDRVTDTQYF. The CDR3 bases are TGCGCCAGCAGCCAAGTCGACCGGGACAGGGTAACAGATACGCAGTATTTT.

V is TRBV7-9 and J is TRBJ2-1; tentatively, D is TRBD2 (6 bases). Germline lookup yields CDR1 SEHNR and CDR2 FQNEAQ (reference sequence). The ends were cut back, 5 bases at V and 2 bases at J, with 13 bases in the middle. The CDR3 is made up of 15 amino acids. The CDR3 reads CASSPPGTAYNEQFF. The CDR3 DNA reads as TGTGCCAGCAGCCCCCCGGGGACTGCCTACAATGAGCAGTTCTTC. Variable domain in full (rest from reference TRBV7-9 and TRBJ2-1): DTGVSQNPRHKITKRGQNVTFRCDPISEHNRLYWYRQTLGQGPEFLTYFQNEAQLEKSRLLSDRFSAERPKGSFSTLEIQRTEQGDSAMYLCASSPPGTAYNEQFFGPGTRLTVL.

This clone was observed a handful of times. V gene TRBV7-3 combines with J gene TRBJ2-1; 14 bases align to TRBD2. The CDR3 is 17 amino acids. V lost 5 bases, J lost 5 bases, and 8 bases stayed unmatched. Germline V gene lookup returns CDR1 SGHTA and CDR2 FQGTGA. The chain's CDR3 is CASSRTSGGPPNNEQFF. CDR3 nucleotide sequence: TGTGCCAGCAGCCGGACTAGCGGGGGGCCGCCGAACAATGAGCAGTTCTTC. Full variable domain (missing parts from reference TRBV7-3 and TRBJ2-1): GAGVSQTPSNKVTEKGKYVELRCDPISGHTALYWYRQSLGQGPEFLIYFQGTGAADDSGLPNDRFFAVRPEGSVSTLKIQRTERGDSAVYLCASSRTSGGPPNNEQFFGPGTRLTVL.

The chain's CDR3 is CAWSGTGIGELFF. Written as DNA, the CDR3 is TGTGCCTGGAGTGGGACAGGGATCGGGGAGCTGTTTTTT. The rearrangement links TRBV30 to TRBJ2-2, with 8 bases identical to TRBD1. The CDR3 is 13 amino acids. V lost 1 base, J lost 7 bases, and 2 bases stayed unmatched. Looked up from germline, CDR1 is GTSNPN and CDR2 is SVGIG (reference sequence).

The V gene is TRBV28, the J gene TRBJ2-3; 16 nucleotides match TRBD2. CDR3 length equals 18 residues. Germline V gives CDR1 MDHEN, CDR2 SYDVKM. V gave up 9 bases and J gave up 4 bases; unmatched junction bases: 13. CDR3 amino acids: CASRGTSGRAVPPDTQYF. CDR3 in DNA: TGTGCCAGTAGAGGGACTAGCGGGAGGGCCGTCCCCCCAGATACGCAGTATTTT. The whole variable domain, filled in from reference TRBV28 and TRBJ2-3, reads DVKVTQSSRYLVKRTGEKVFLECVQDMDHENMFWYRQDPGLGLRLIYFSYDVKMKEKGDIPEGYSVSREKKERFSLILESASTNQTSMYLCASRGTSGRAVPPDTQYFGPGTRLTVL.

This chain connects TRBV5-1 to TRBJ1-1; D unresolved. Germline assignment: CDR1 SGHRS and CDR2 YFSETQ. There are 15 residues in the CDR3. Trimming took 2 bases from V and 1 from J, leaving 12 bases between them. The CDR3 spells CASSFRSPTNTEAFF. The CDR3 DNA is TGCGCCAGCAGCTTTCGGTCACCCACGAACACTGAAGCTTTCTTT.

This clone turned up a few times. The CDR3 here is CASGTSGSNEQFF. In nucleotides, the CDR3 is TGTGCCAGCGGGACTAGCGGGAGCAATGAGCAGTTCTTC. The rearrangement links TRBV28 to TRBJ2-1; 14 bases match TRBD2. The V segment lost 8 bases and the J segment 6 bases; nucleotides outside the gene matches: 0. Germline assignment: CDR1 MDHEN and CDR2 SYDVKM. The CDR3 is 13 amino acids.

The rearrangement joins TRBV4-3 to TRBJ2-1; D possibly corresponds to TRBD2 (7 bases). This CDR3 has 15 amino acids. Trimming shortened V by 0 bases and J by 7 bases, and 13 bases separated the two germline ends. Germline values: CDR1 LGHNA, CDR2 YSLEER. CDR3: CASSQDPGGGNEQFF. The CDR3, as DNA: TGCGCCAGCAGCCAAGATCCGGGGGGCGGAAATGAGCAGTTCTTC.

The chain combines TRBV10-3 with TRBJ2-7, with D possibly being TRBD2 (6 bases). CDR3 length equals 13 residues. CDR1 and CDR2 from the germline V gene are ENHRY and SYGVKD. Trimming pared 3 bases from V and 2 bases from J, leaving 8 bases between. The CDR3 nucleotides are TGTGCCATCAGTGACGGGGGAACCTACGAGCAGTACTTC. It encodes CAISDGGTYEQYF.

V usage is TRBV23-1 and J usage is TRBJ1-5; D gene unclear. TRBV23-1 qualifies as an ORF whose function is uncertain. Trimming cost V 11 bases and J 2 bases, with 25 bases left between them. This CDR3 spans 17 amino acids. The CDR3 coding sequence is TGCGCCCTCACAGCAGCAGTTGCAGGTTCCCGCAATCAGCCCCAGCATTTT. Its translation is CALTAAVAGSRNQPQHF.

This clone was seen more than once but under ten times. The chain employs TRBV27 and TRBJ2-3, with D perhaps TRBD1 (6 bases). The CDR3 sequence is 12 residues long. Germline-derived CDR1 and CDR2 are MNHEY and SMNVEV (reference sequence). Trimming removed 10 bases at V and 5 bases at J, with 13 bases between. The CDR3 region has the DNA TGTGCCACCCAAACAGGGTTAGATACGCAGTATTTT. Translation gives CATQTGLDTQYF.

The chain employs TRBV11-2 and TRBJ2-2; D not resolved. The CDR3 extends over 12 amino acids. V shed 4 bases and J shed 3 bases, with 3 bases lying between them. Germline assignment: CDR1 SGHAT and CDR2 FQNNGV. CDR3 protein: CASSSDTGELFF. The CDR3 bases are TGTGCCAGCAGCTCCGACACCGGGGAGCTGTTTTTT.

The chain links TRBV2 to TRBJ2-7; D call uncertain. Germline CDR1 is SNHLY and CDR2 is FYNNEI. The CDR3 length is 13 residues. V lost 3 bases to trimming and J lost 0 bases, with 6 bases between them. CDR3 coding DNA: TGTGCCAGCAGTGACGTCTACTCCTACGAGCAGTACTTC. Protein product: CASSDVYSYEQYF.

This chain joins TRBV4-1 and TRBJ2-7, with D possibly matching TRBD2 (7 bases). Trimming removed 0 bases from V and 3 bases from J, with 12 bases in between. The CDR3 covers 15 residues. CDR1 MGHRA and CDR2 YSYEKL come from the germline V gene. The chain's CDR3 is CASSQEGGGHYEQYF. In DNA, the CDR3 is TGCGCCAGCAGCCAAGAAGGGGGGGGCCACTACGAGCAGTACTTC.